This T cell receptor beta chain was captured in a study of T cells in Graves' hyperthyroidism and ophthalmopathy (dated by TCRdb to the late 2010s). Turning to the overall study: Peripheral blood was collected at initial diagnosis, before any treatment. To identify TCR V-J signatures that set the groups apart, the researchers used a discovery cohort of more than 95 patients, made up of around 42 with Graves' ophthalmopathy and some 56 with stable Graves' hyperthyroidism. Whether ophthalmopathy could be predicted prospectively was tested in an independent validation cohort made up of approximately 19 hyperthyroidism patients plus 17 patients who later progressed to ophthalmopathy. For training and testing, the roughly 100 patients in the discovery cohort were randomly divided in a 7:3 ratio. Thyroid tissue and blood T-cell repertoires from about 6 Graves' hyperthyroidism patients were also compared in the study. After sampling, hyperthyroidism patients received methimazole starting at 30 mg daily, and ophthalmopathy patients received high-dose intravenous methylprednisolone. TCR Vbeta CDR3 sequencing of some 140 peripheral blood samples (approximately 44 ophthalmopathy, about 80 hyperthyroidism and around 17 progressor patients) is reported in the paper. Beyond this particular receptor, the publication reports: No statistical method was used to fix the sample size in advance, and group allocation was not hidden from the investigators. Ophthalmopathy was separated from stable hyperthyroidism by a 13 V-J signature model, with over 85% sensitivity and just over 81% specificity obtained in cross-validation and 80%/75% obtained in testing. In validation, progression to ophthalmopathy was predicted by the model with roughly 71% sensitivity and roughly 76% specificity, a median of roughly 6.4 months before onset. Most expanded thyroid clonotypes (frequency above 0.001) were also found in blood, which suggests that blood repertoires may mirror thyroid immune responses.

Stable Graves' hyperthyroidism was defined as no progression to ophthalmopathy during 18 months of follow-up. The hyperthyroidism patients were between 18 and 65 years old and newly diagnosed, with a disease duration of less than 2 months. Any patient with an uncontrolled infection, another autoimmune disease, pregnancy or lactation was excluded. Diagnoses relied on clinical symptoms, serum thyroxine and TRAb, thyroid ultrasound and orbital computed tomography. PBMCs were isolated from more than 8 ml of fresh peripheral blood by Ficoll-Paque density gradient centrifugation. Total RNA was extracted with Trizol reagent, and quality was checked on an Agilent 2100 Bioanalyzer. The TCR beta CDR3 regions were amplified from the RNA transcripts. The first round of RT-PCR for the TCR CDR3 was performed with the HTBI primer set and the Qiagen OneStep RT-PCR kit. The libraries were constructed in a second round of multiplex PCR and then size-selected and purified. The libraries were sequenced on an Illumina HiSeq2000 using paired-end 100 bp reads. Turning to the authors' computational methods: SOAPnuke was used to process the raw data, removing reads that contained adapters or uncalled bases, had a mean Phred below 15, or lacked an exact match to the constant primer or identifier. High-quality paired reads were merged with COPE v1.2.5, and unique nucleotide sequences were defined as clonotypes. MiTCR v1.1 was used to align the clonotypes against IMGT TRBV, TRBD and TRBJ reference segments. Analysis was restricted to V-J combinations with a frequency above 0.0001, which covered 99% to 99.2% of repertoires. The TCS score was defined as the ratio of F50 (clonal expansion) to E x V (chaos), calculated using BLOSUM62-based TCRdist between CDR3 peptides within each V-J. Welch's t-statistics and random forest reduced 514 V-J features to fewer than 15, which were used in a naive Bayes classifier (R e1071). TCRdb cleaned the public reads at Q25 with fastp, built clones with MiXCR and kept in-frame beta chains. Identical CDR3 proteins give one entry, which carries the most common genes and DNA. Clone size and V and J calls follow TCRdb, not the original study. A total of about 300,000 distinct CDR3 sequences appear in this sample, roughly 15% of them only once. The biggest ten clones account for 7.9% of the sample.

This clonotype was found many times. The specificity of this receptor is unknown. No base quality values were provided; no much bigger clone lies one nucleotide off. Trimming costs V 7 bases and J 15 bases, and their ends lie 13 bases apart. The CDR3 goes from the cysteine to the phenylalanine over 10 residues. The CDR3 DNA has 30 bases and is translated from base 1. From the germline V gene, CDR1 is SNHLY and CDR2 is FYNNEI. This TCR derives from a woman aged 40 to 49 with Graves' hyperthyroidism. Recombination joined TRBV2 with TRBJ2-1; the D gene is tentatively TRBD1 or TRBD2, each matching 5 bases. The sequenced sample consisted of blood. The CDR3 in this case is CASIGGPPFF. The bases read TGTGCCAGCATTGGGGGACCTCCGTTCTTC.